One sample yielded the 18 T cell receptor beta chains listed below, sequenced in a study of identical twins listed by TCRdb under 2016. The library was produced with 5' RACE. Sequencing used an Illumina HiSeq 2000. Using fastp at Q25 and MiXCR, TCRdb reprocessed the public reads and kept productive beta chains. When rows share a CDR3 protein, they turn into one entry using the most common DNA and genes. The sample table contains about 530,000 distinct CDR3 sequences; only one count was recorded for 20% to 25% of them. Jointly, the top ten make up 0.4% to 0.6% of the sample. These data also formed part of another study, on yellow fever vaccine responses in identical twins.

The sample comprised CD4+ T cells sorted from blood. These TCRs come from a woman aged 18-29 years in good health.

This chain joins TRBV7-9 and TRBJ1-2; D may be TRBD1 (6 bases). The CDR3 has 14 residues. V was trimmed by 3 bases and J by 4 bases, leaving 12 bases between them. Germline-derived CDR1 and CDR2 are SEHNR and FQNEAQ (reference sequence). The CDR3 is CASSFRQGTYGYTF. In nucleotides, the CDR3 is TGTGCCAGCAGCTTTCGGCAGGGGACCTATGGCTACACCTTC.

The V gene is TRBV5-1, the J gene TRBJ1-3, with 8 bases lining up with TRBD1. V trimming: 4 bases; J trimming: 0 bases; junction bases outside the gene matches: 6. Germline CDR1 and CDR2: SGHRS and YFSETQ. CDR3 length equals 16 residues. The CDR3 coding sequence is TGCGCCAGCAGCGGGGACAGGCTAATCTCTGGAAACACCATATATTTT. It codes for CASSGDRLISGNTIYF. The whole variable domain, filled in from reference TRBV5-1 and TRBJ1-3, reads KAGVTQTPRYLIKTRGQQVTLSCSPISGHRSVSWYQQTPGQGLQFLFEYFSETQRNKGNFPGRFSGRQFSNSRSEMNVSTLELGDSALYLCASSGDRLISGNTIYFGEGSWLTVV.

The J gene is TRBJ2-7, the V gene TRBV14, with D unclear. The CDR3 loop spans 13 amino acids. The V end was cut by 1 base, the J end by 3 bases, with 7 bases between. Germline CDR1 reads SGHDN; CDR2 reads FVKESK. This chain's CDR3 is CASSQVWGYEQYF. DNA for the CDR3: TGTGCCAGCAGCCAAGTTTGGGGCTACGAGCAGTACTTC. The full variable domain, in which reference TRBV14 and TRBJ2-7 provide the parts outside the CDR3, is EAGVTQFPSHSVIEKGQTVTLRCDPISGHDNLYWYRRVMGKEIKFLLHFVKESKQDESGMPNNRFLAERTGGTYSTLKVQPAELEDSGVYFCASSQVWGYEQYFGPGTRLTVT.

This clonotype was counted between two and nine times. The chain is built from TRBV6-5 and TRBJ1-2; D is perhaps TRBD1 (5 bases). The V gene lost 2 bases and the J gene lost 1 base, with 5 bases spanning the gap. CDR3 length: 13 amino acids. Germline assignment: CDR1 MNHEY and CDR2 SVGAGI. This chain's CDR3 is CASSYDSNYGYTF. The CDR3 DNA follows: TGTGCCAGCAGTTACGACAGTAACTATGGCTACACCTTC.

In its sample, this clonotype was seen a few times. The chain carries TRBV20-1 and TRBJ1-4; D is undetermined. CDR3 size: 13 residues. Trimming left V 3 bases short and J 6 bases short, with 11 bases between. CDR1 DFQATT and CDR2 SNEGSKA come from the germline V gene (reference sequence). The CDR3 nucleotides are TGCAGTGCTAGTGGAAGTAAGGATGAAAAACTGTTTTTT. This encodes CSASGSKDEKLFF.

The rearrangement uses TRBV20-1 and TRBJ2-1; D gene ambiguous. Trimming removed 3 bases at V and 10 bases at J, with 10 bases between. Germline lookup yields CDR1 DFQATT and CDR2 SNEGSKA (reference sequence). The CDR3 is made up of 11 amino acids. CDR3 residues: CSASSVQEQFF. CDR3 DNA sequence: TGCAGTGCTAGTTCAGTTCAAGAGCAGTTCTTC.

This clonotype was detected a few times. This chain links TRBV12-3 or TRBV12-4 with TRBJ2-5, with 9 bases identical to TRBD1. V was pared by 4 bases and J by 8 bases, with 8 bases of the junction left unmatched. The CDR3 runs 14 residues. CDR3 coding DNA: TGTGCCAGCAGTTCGGTGGACAGGGGAGTTACCCAGTACTTC. Amino acids: CASSSVDRGVTQYF.

This clonotype occurred a few times. DNA of the CDR3: TGCGCCAGCAGCCCCCGACAGGGGGCGCCCCATCTAGATACGCAGTATTTT. This encodes CASSPRQGAPHLDTQYF. The chain uses TRBV5-1 and TRBJ2-3, with 10 bases lining up with TRBD1. The CDR3 has 17 residues. Looked up from germline, CDR1 is SGHRS and CDR2 is YFSETQ. The V segment lost 4 bases and the J segment 5 bases; nucleotides outside the gene matches: 13.

This clonotype was seen a handful of times. In nucleotides, the CDR3 is TGTGCCACCAGCAGAGCCGGCGGGATACTCTACGAGCAGTACTTC. Its translation: CATSRAGGILYEQYF. The rearrangement uses TRBV15 and TRBJ2-7; the D gene is possibly TRBD2 (6 bases). The CDR3 is 15 residues long. CDR1 and CDR2 from the germline V gene are LNHNV and YYDKDF (reference sequence). Trimming pared 1 base from V and 3 bases from J, leaving 13 bases between. Full variable domain (outside the CDR3, taken from reference TRBV15 and TRBJ2-7): DAMVIQNPRYQVTQFGKPVTLSCSQTLNHNVMYWYQQKSSQAPKLLFHYYDKDFNNEADTPDNFQSRRPNTSFCFLDIRSPGLGDTAMYLCATSRAGGILYEQYFGPGTRLTVT.

The sample holds many counts of this clonotype. The chain carries TRBV7-9 and TRBJ2-3; D is undetermined. CDR1 is SEHNR and CDR2 is FQNEAQ in the germline V gene (reference sequence). This CDR3 is built from 12 residues. V was cut by 5 bases and J by 5 bases, with 8 bases left in between. The CDR3 DNA reads TGTGCCAGCAGCGATGAGATAGATACGCAGTATTTT. Residues: CASSDEIDTQYF.

This clonotype came up many times. V and J are TRBV12-3 or TRBV12-4 and TRBJ2-7; D remains ambiguous. The CDR3 has 13 residues. V was clipped by 6 bases and J by 3 bases, with 12 bases between them. CDR3 protein: CASSIQVGYEQYV. The CDR3 DNA follows: TGTGCCAGCAGCATCCAAGTAGGCTACGAGCAGTACGTC.

With respect to this clonotype: Since a much larger clone is just one base distant, this may be a read error. V is TRBV24-1 and J is TRBJ2-1; no clear D gene. Trimming left V 0 bases short and J 5 bases short, with 7 bases between. The germline V gene has CDR1 KGHDR and CDR2 SFDVKD. This CDR3 contains 14 residues. In DNA form, the CDR3 reads TGTGCCACCAGTGATTTGGGGCTAGACAATGAGCAGTTCTTC. It yields the protein CATSDLGLDNEQFF.

The chain joins TRBV7-2 to TRBJ2-7, with D tentatively TRBD2 (5 bases). Germline assignment: CDR1 SGHTA and CDR2 FQGNSA. The CDR3 covers 14 residues. Trimming removed 5 bases from V and 6 bases from J, with 17 bases in between. The chain's CDR3 is CASSHSGRVGEQYF. The CDR3 region has the DNA TGTGCCAGCAGCCACAGTGGGCGGGTCGGCGAGCAGTACTTC. The whole variable domain, filled in from reference TRBV7-2 and TRBJ2-7, reads GAGVSQSPSNKVTEKGKDVELRCDPISGHTALYWYRQSLGQGLEFLIYFQGNSAPDKSGLPSDRFSAERTGGSVSTLTIQRTQQEDSAVYLCASSHSGRVGEQYFGPGTRLTVT.

The chain combines TRBV5-1 with TRBJ2-3, with 9 bases that match TRBD2. Trimming cost V 4 bases and J 5 bases; bases outside gene matches: 5. Germline V lookup: CDR1 SGHRS, CDR2 YFSETQ. The CDR3 extends over 14 amino acids. CDR3 sequence (DNA): TGCGCCAGCAGCCATAGCGGGAGCTTAGATACGCAGTATTTT. It yields the protein CASSHSGSLDTQYF. The full variable domain, completed using reference TRBV5-1 and TRBJ2-3, is KAGVTQTPRYLIKTRGQQVTLSCSPISGHRSVSWYQQTPGQGLQFLFEYFSETQRNKGNFPGRFSGRQFSNSRSEMNVSTLELGDSALYLCASSHSGSLDTQYFGPGTRLTVL.

This chain uses TRBV5-1 with TRBJ2-1; 8 bases agree with TRBD1. This CDR3 is built from 14 residues. CDR1 and CDR2 (germline): SGHRS, YFSETQ. V lost 0 bases, J lost 8 bases, and 4 bases stayed unmatched. CDR3 nucleotide sequence: TGCGCCAGCAGCTTGGGACAGGGGATTGATGAGCAGTTCTTC. Translating gives CASSLGQGIDEQFF.

This chain uses TRBV5-1 with TRBJ2-7; D unclear. The CDR3 covers 13 residues. Germline V CDR1 and CDR2: SGHRS, YFSETQ. With 4 bases removed from V and 4 bases from J, the gap between germline ends came to 12 bases. The DNA for the CDR3 is TGCGCCAGCAGCCAATCTCCGGGTTACGAGCAGTACTTC. Translation gives CASSQSPGYEQYF.

J is TRBJ2-7 and V is TRBV28; D remains ambiguous. CDR3 length: 13 amino acids. V dropped 2 bases and J dropped 0 bases, with 5 bases sitting between them. Per the germline V gene, CDR1 is MDHEN and CDR2 is SYDVKM. The CDR3 loop is CASSLPASYEQYF. In DNA, the CDR3 is TGTGCCAGCAGTTTACCAGCCTCCTACGAGCAGTACTTC.

This chain uses TRBV6-5 with TRBJ2-1; possibly TRBD2 for D (6 bases). The germline gives CDR1 MNHEY, CDR2 SVGAGI. Trimming shortened V by 2 bases and J by 1 base, and 6 bases separated the two germline ends. The CDR3 spans 14 residues. The CDR3 nucleotides read TGTGCCAGCAGTTACGGGACTTCCTACAATGAGCAGTTCTTC. Its translation: CASSYGTSYNEQFF.